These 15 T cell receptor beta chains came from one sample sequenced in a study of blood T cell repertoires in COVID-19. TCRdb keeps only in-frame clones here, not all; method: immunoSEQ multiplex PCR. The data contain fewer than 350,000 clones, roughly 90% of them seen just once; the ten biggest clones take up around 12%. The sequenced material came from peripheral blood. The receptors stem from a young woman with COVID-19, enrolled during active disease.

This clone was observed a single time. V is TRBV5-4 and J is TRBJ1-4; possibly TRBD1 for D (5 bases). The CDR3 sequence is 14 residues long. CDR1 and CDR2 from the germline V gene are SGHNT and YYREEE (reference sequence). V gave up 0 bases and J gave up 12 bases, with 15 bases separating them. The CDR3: CASSLDRTLAELFF. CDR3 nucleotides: TGTGCCAGCAGCTTGGACAGGACCCTGGCGGAACTGTTTTTT.

CDR3 sequence: CASSQSQGSDTQYF. The CDR3 DNA reads as TGCGCCAGCAGCCAGTCCCAGGGGTCGGATACGCAGTATTTT. The chain has TRBV4-1 and TRBJ2-3, with D tentatively TRBD1 (6 bases). The length of the CDR3 is 14 residues. V lost 3 bases, J lost 6 bases, and 13 bases lay in between. Germline V CDR1 and CDR2: MGHRA, YSYEKL.

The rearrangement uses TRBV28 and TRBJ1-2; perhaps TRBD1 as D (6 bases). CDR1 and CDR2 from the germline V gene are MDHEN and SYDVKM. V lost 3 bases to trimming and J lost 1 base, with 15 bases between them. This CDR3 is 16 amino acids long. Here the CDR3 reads CASSFSGQFSNYGYTF. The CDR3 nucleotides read TGTGCCAGCAGTTTTTCCGGACAGTTTAGTAACTATGGCTACACCTTC.

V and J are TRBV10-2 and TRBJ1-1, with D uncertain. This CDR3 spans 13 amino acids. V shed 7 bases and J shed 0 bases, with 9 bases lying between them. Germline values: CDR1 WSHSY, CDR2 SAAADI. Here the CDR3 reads CASTQVMNTEAFF. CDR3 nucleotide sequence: TGCGCCAGCACGCAGGTCATGAACACTGAAGCTTTCTTT.

The DNA of the CDR3 is TGTGCCAGCAGCCACCGACGGGGGGGAATGAACACTGAAGCTTTCTTT. This codes for CASSHRRGGMNTEAFF. The chain employs TRBV7-9 and TRBJ1-1; D is perhaps TRBD1 (5 bases). The CDR3 spans 16 residues. From germline, CDR1 is SEHNR and CDR2 FQNEAQ (reference sequence). Between the trimmed V and J ends, which lost 5 bases and 0 bases, there was a span of 16 bases.

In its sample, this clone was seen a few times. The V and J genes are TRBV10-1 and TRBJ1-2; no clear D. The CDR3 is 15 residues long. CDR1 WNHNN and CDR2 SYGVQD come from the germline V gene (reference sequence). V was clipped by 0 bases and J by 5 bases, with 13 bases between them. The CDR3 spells CASSESAGARYGYTF. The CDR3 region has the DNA TGCGCCAGCAGTGAGTCGGCAGGCGCTCGGTATGGCTACACCTTC.

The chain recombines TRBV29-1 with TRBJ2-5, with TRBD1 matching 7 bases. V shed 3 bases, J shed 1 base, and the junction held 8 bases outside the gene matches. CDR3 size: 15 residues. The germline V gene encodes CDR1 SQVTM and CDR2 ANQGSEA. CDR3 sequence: CSVDGTEISQETQYF. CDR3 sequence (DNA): TGCAGCGTTGACGGGACAGAAATATCCCAAGAGACCCAGTACTTC.

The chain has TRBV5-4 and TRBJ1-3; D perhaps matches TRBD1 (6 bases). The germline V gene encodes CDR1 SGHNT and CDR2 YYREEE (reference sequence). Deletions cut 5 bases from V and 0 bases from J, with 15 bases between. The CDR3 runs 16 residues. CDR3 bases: TGTGCCAGCAGGCAGGGGAACAGTCTCTCTGGAAACACCATATATTTT. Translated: CASRQGNSLSGNTIYF.

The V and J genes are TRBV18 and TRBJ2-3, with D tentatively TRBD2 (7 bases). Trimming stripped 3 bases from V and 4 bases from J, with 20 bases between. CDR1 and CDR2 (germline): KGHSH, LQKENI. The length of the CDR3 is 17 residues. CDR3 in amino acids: CASSPLSGGQGSDTQYF. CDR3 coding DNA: TGTGCCAGCTCACCGCTTTCGGGGGGCCAGGGGTCAGATACGCAGTATTTT.

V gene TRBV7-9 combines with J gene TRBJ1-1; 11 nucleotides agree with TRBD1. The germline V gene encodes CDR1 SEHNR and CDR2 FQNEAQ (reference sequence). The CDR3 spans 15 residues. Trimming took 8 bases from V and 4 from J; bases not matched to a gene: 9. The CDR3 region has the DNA TGTGCCAGCGAAATAGGGGACAGGGGGTCCACTGAAGCTTTCTTT. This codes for CASEIGDRGSTEAFF.

In DNA form, the CDR3 reads TGTGCCAGCAGTGCGCAGGGGTCTGGCTACACCTTC. It translates to CASSAQGSGYTF. The V call is TRBV25-1, the J call TRBJ1-2, with D maybe TRBD1 (6 bases). This CDR3 is built from 12 residues. Germline V gene lookup returns CDR1 MGHDK and CDR2 SYGVNS. V gave up 4 bases and J gave up 7 bases, with 10 bases separating them.

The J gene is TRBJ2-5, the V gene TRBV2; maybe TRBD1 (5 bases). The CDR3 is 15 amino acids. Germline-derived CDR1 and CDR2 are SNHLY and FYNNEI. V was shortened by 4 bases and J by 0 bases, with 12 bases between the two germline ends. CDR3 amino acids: CASSARTTYQETQYF. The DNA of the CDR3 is TGTGCCAGCAGTGCTCGGACAACGTACCAAGAGACCCAGTACTTC.

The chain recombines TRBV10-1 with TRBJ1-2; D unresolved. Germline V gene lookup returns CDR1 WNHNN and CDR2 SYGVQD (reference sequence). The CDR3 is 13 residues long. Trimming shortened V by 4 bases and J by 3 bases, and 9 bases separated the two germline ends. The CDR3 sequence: CASSVSVHYGYTF. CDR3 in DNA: TGCGCCAGCAGTGTTTCCGTCCACTATGGCTACACCTTC.

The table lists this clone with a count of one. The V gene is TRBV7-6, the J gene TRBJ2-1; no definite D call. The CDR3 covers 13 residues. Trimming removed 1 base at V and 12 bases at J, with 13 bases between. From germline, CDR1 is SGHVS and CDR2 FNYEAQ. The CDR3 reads CASSLEEESLQFF. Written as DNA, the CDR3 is TGTGCCAGCAGCTTAGAAGAGGAGAGCTTGCAGTTCTTC.

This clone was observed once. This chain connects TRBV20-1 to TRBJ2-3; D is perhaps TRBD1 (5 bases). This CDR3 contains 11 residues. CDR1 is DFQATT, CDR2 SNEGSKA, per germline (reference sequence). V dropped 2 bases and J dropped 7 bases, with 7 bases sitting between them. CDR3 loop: CSARRGNTQYF. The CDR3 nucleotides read TGCAGTGCTAGAAGGGGCAATACGCAGTATTTT.